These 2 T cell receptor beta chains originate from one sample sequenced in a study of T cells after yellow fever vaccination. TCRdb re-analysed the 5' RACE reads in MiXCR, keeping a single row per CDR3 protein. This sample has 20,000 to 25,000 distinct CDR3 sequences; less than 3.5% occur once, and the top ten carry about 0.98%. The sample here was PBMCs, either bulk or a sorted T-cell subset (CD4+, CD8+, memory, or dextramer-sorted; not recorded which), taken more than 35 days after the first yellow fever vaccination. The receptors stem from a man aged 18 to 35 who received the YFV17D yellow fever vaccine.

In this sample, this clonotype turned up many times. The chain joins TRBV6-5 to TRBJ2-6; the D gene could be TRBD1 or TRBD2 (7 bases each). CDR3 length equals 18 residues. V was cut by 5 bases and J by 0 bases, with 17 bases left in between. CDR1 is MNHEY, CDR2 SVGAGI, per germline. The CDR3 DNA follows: TGTGCCAGCAGTATCAGGGGGGGATCCACCTCTGGGGCCAACGTCCTGACTTTC. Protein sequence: CASSIRGGSTSGANVLTF.

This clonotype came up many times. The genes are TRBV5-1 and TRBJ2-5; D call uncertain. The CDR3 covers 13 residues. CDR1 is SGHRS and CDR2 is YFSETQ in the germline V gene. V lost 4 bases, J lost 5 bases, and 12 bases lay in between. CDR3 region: CASSPDPRETQYF. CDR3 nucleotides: TGCGCCAGCAGCCCAGACCCACGTGAGACCCAGTACTTC.